These T cell receptor beta chains were read from a single sample in a study of T cell repertoires in ileal Crohn's disease. Sequencing used immunoSEQ multiplex PCR; TCRdb keeps in-frame clones, though not all of them. This table has roughly 10,000 clones, about nine tenths appearing once. The source material was ileal tissue. Receptor source: an adult with Crohn's disease. The CDR3 runs from the conserved cysteine through the conserved F or W. A D gene is named only where the DNA matches it firmly. The size of a clone is reported for some rows only, either as once, few or many, or as a class for expanded clones.

len: 14; v_gene: TRBV5-1; d_gene: TRBD2; j_gene: TRBJ2-2; abundance: .; CDR3aa: CASSFTAGGGELFF; CDR3nt: TGCGCCAGCAGTTTCACAGCGGGAGGAGGGGAGCTGTTTTTT
len: 14; v_gene: TRBV11-3; d_gene: .; j_gene: TRBJ1-1; abundance: .; CDR3aa: CASSLDRRRSEAFF; CDR3nt: TGTGCCAGCAGCTTAGACCGACGCCGGAGCGAAGCTTTCTTT
len: 12; v_gene: TRBV30; d_gene: .; j_gene: TRBJ1-2; abundance: .; CDR3aa: CAWTQGRYGYTF; CDR3nt: TGTGCCTGGACCCAGGGGCGATATGGCTACACCTTC
len: 14; v_gene: TRBV11-2; d_gene: .; j_gene: TRBJ1-4; abundance: .; CDR3aa: CASSFSGGTEKLFF; CDR3nt: TGTGCCAGCAGCTTTTCGGGAGGGACTGAAAAACTGTTTTTT
len: 17; v_gene: TRBV5-1; d_gene: TRBD2; j_gene: TRBJ2-7; abundance: .; CDR3aa: CASSLAGTSISQDEQYF; CDR3nt: TGCGCCAGCAGCTTGGCCGGGACTAGCATCTCCCAGGACGAGCAGTACTTC
len: 13; v_gene: TRBV19; d_gene: .; j_gene: TRBJ1-4; abundance: few; CDR3aa: CASSMDGDEKLFF; CDR3nt: TGTGCCAGTAGTATGGACGGTGATGAAAAACTGTTTTTT
len: 17; v_gene: TRBV10-3; d_gene: TRBD1; j_gene: TRBJ1-1; abundance: .; CDR3aa: CAIGKGTSGQGATEAFF; CDR3nt: TGTGCCATCGGGAAGGGCACCTCAGGACAGGGAGCCACTGAAGCTTTCTTT
len: 19; v_gene: TRBV5-1; d_gene: TRBD2; j_gene: TRBJ2-3; abundance: .; CDR3aa: CASSLGLAGLDQSTDTQYF; CDR3nt: TGCGCCAGCAGCTTGGGGCTAGCGGGATTGGACCAGAGCACAGATACGCAGTATTTT
len: 19; v_gene: TRBV5-1; d_gene: .; j_gene: TRBJ2-7; abundance: .; CDR3aa: CASSLRSFLAPGEAYEQYF; CDR3nt: TGCGCCAGCAGCTTGCGATCGTTCTTGGCCCCCGGGGAGGCCTACGAGCAGTACTTC
len: 16; v_gene: TRBV9; d_gene: TRBD1; j_gene: TRBJ1-1; abundance: once; CDR3aa: CASSSGGGQGNTEAFF; CDR3nt: TGTGCCAGCAGCTCCGGGGGGGGACAGGGTAACACTGAAGCTTTCTTT
len: 13; v_gene: TRBV6-1; d_gene: .; j_gene: TRBJ2-2; abundance: .; CDR3aa: CASRSWNTGELFF; CDR3nt: TGTGCCAGCAGAAGCTGGAACACCGGGGAGCTGTTTTTT
len: 13; v_gene: TRBV7-2; d_gene: .; j_gene: TRBJ1-6; abundance: .; CDR3aa: CASRWDTNSPLHF; CDR3nt: TGTGCCAGCAGATGGGACACCAATTCACCCCTCCACTTT
len: 14; v_gene: TRBV7-9; d_gene: .; j_gene: TRBJ1-3; abundance: .; CDR3aa: CASSLDFLRNTIYF; CDR3nt: TGTGCCAGCAGCTTAGACTTCTTGCGAAACACCATATATTTT
len: 13; v_gene: TRBV12-5; d_gene: .; j_gene: TRBJ1-5; abundance: .; CDR3aa: CASGAGSNQPQHF; CDR3nt: TGTGCTAGTGGGGCAGGGAGCAATCAGCCCCAGCATTTT
len: 14; v_gene: TRBV2; d_gene: TRBD1; j_gene: TRBJ1-4; abundance: .; CDR3aa: CASRRDRVDEKLFF; CDR3nt: TGTGCCAGCAGAAGGGACAGAGTAGATGAAAAACTGTTTTTT
len: 14; v_gene: TRBV5-6; d_gene: .; j_gene: TRBJ1-1; abundance: .; CDR3aa: CASSLGRANTEAFF; CDR3nt: TGTGCCAGCAGCTTGGGTCGGGCGAACACTGAAGCTTTCTTT
len: 17; v_gene: TRBV10-3; d_gene: TRBD2; j_gene: TRBJ2-1; abundance: few; CDR3aa: CAISVRLAEPPYDEQFF; CDR3nt: TGTGCCATCAGTGTAAGGCTAGCGGAGCCCCCTTACGATGAGCAGTTCTTC
len: 13; v_gene: TRBV7-9; d_gene: .; j_gene: TRBJ2-7; abundance: .; CDR3aa: CASSIRGAMKQYF; CDR3nt: TGTGCCAGCAGCATCAGGGGAGCGATGAAGCAGTACTTC
len: 16; v_gene: TRBV6-6; d_gene: TRBD2; j_gene: TRBJ2-2; abundance: .; CDR3aa: CASSPRLAGTTGELFF; CDR3nt: TGTGCCAGCAGTCCCCGACTAGCGGGAACCACCGGGGAGCTGTTTTTT
len: 14; v_gene: TRBV19; d_gene: .; j_gene: TRBJ1-1; abundance: .; CDR3aa: CASSIRGINTEAFF; CDR3nt: TGTGCCAGTAGTATACGGGGGATAAACACTGAAGCTTTCTTT
len: 11; v_gene: TRBV5-6; d_gene: .; j_gene: TRBJ1-4; abundance: .; CDR3aa: CASSFREKLFF; CDR3nt: TGTGCCAGCAGCTTCCGGGAAAAACTGTTTTTT
len: 14; v_gene: TRBV28; d_gene: .; j_gene: TRBJ2-5; abundance: .; CDR3aa: CASSPNGRQETQYF; CDR3nt: TGTGCCAGCAGCCCCAACGGGAGACAGGAGACCCAGTACTTC
len: 14; v_gene: TRBV7-9; d_gene: .; j_gene: TRBJ1-2; abundance: .; CDR3aa: CASSTDGTYYGYTF; CDR3nt: TGTGCCAGCAGCACTGACGGGACGTACTATGGCTACACCTTC
len: 14; v_gene: TRBV5-1; d_gene: .; j_gene: TRBJ1-1; abundance: .; CDR3aa: CASSLGPGETEAFF; CDR3nt: TGCGCCAGCAGCTTGGGGCCCGGTGAAACTGAAGCTTTCTTT
len: 14; v_gene: TRBV5-1; d_gene: .; j_gene: TRBJ1-1; abundance: .; CDR3aa: CASSLERAGTEAFF; CDR3nt: TGCGCCAGCAGCTTGGAAAGGGCAGGGACTGAAGCTTTCTTT
len: 14; v_gene: TRBV28; d_gene: .; j_gene: TRBJ1-1; abundance: .; CDR3aa: CASSFGSMNTEAFF; CDR3nt: TGTGCCAGCAGTTTTGGCAGCATGAACACTGAAGCTTTCTTT
len: 13; v_gene: TRBV7-9; d_gene: TRBD1; j_gene: TRBJ2-5; abundance: .; CDR3aa: CASSLLQGETQYF; CDR3nt: TGTGCCAGCAGCTTATTACAGGGGGAGACCCAGTACTTC
len: 13; v_gene: TRBV7-9; d_gene: .; j_gene: TRBJ1-1; abundance: .; CDR3aa: CASSLGQNTEAFF; CDR3nt: TGTGCCAGCAGCCTCGGACAGAACACTGAAGCTTTCTTT
len: 15; v_gene: TRBV18; d_gene: .; j_gene: TRBJ1-2; abundance: few; CDR3aa: CASSRANERVYGYTF; CDR3nt: TGTGCCAGCTCACGCGCCAACGAGAGGGTCTATGGCTACACCTTC
len: 13; v_gene: TRBV15; d_gene: .; j_gene: TRBJ2-5; abundance: .; CDR3aa: CATSSGVGETQYF; CDR3nt: TGTGCCACCAGCAGCGGGGTGGGAGAGACCCAGTACTTC
len: 14; v_gene: TRBV7-9; d_gene: .; j_gene: TRBJ2-1; abundance: .; CDR3aa: CASSFGGAWNEQFF; CDR3nt: TGTGCCAGCAGCTTTGGGGGCGCCTGGAATGAGCAGTTCTTC
len: 15; v_gene: TRBV11-2; d_gene: .; j_gene: TRBJ1-2; abundance: .; CDR3aa: CASSLRQASNYGYTF; CDR3nt: TGTGCCAGCAGCTTAAGGCAGGCTTCTAACTATGGCTACACCTTC
len: 14; v_gene: TRBV5-1; d_gene: .; j_gene: TRBJ1-1; abundance: .; CDR3aa: CASSLGFRETEAFF; CDR3nt: TGCGCCAGCAGCTTGGGGTTTAGGGAAACTGAAGCTTTCTTT
len: 14; v_gene: TRBV7-9; d_gene: TRBD1; j_gene: TRBJ2-5; abundance: .; CDR3aa: CASSLVDREETQYF; CDR3nt: TGTGCCAGCAGCTTAGTGGACAGGGAGGAGACCCAGTACTTC
len: 16; v_gene: TRBV27; d_gene: .; j_gene: TRBJ1-5; abundance: .; CDR3aa: CASSPWGEVSNQPQHF; CDR3nt: TGTGCCAGCAGTCCATGGGGGGAAGTAAGCAATCAGCCCCAGCATTTT
len: 15; v_gene: TRBV7-8; d_gene: TRBD1; j_gene: TRBJ1-1; abundance: .; CDR3aa: CASSPRTGVNTEAFF; CDR3nt: TGTGCCAGCAGCCCTCGGACAGGAGTTAACACTGAAGCTTTCTTT
len: 15; v_gene: TRBV18; d_gene: .; j_gene: TRBJ2-2; abundance: .; CDR3aa: CASSPLTSNTGELFF; CDR3nt: TGTGCCAGCTCACCTCTGACGAGCAACACCGGGGAGCTGTTTTTT
len: 13; v_gene: TRBV11-2; d_gene: .; j_gene: TRBJ2-3; abundance: few; CDR3aa: CASSHILLDTQYF; CDR3nt: TGTGCCAGCAGCCACATCCTCCTAGATACGCAGTATTTT
len: 15; v_gene: TRBV7-3; d_gene: TRBD2; j_gene: TRBJ2-1; abundance: .; CDR3aa: CASSLMPSGSDEQFF; CDR3nt: TGTGCCAGCAGCTTAATGCCTAGCGGGAGTGATGAGCAGTTCTTC
len: 16; v_gene: TRBV7-3; d_gene: TRBD1; j_gene: TRBJ1-2; abundance: .; CDR3aa: CASSLTGQGAAYGYTF; CDR3nt: TGTGCCAGCAGCTTAACCGGTCAGGGGGCGGCCTATGGCTACACCTTC
len: 19; v_gene: TRBV5-1; d_gene: TRBD2; j_gene: TRBJ2-3; abundance: once; CDR3aa: CASSLEPFGTSGSTDTQYF; CDR3nt: TGCGCCAGCAGCTTGGAGCCCTTTGGGACTAGCGGGAGCACAGATACGCAGTATTTT
len: 14; v_gene: TRBV19; d_gene: .; j_gene: TRBJ1-4; abundance: .; CDR3aa: CASSIIGPMEKLFF; CDR3nt: TGTGCCAGTAGTATAATAGGGCCGATGGAAAAACTGTTTTTT
len: 13; v_gene: TRBV12-5; d_gene: .; j_gene: TRBJ2-5; abundance: .; CDR3aa: CASGDWAQETQYF; CDR3nt: TGTGCTAGTGGAGACTGGGCCCAAGAGACCCAGTACTTC
len: 16; v_gene: TRBV7-3; d_gene: TRBD2; j_gene: TRBJ2-2; abundance: once; CDR3aa: CASSPGLAGLGGELFF; CDR3nt: TGTGCCAGCAGCCCGGGACTAGCGGGACTCGGCGGGGAGCTGTTTTTT
len: 14; v_gene: TRBV7-8; d_gene: TRBD1; j_gene: TRBJ2-7; abundance: .; CDR3aa: CASSFRTGSYEQYF; CDR3nt: TGTGCCAGCAGCTTTAGGACAGGAAGCTACGAGCAGTACTTC
len: 10; v_gene: TRBV10-2; d_gene: .; j_gene: TRBJ1-1; abundance: .; CDR3aa: CASIGTEAFF; CDR3nt: TGCGCCAGCATTGGCACTGAAGCTTTCTTT